A selection of T cell receptor beta chains follows, all from one sample in a study of identical twins. MiXCR, run by TCRdb on the 5' RACE reads, gives a single entry per CDR3 protein. Of 500,000 to 650,000 distinct CDR3 sequences in the sample, around 24% were seen once. The same sample was also used in a study of yellow fever vaccine responses in identical twins.

Specimen: CD4+ T cells sorted from blood. The receptors were gathered from a woman younger than 30 in good health. CDR3s include the opening cysteine and the closing phenylalanine or tryptophan. The D gene is left open where the match is weak. Clone size is not always given. Where it is, it says once, few, many or a class for expanded clones.

TRBV5-1	TRBJ2-6	-	TRBD1	TGCGCCAGCAGCTTGGGGTTCGGGACAGGGAACTCTGGGGCCAACGTCCTGACTTTC	CASSLGFGTGNSGANVLTF
TRBV7-9	TRBJ2-7	-	-	TGTGCCAGCAGCTTAGCTGGGCTACTGACCTACGAGCAGTACTTC	CASSLAGLLTYEQYF
TRBV12-3/TRBV12-4	TRBJ2-2	-	TRBD1	TGTGCCAGCAAAACAGGGGGCCGCACCGGGGAGCTGTTTTTT	CASKTGGRTGELFF
TRBV5-1	TRBJ1-1	-	-	TGCGCCAGCAGCTTAGACGGTGAAGCTTTCTTT	CASSLDGEAFF
TRBV20-1	TRBJ2-7	-	TRBD1	TGCAGTGCTAGCGTGGGACAGGCATACGAGCAGTACTTC	CSASVGQAYEQYF
TRBV29-1	TRBJ2-3	-	-	TGCAGCGCCCCTTCGGGGGATACGCAGTATTTT	CSAPSGDTQYF
TRBV5-1	TRBJ2-5	few	TRBD1	TGCGCCAGCAGCTTGGACGGACAGGGGTTTAGAGAGACCCAGTACTTC	CASSLDGQGFRETQYF
TRBV10-2	TRBJ1-2	-	-	TGCGCCAGCAGTGATTTCAGGGAAGGTGGCTACACCTTC	CASSDFREGGYTF
TRBV7-9	TRBJ2-1	-	-	TGTGCCAGCAGCGTAGCCGGGACCACCGATGGGGAGCAGTTCTTC	CASSVAGTTDGEQFF
TRBV6-2/TRBV6-3	TRBJ2-7	few	-	TGTGCCAGCAGCCTCCTGGAAGGCGCAGGCTACGAGCAGTACTTC	CASSLLEGAGYEQYF
TRBV5-7	TRBJ2-5	many	-	TGTGCCAGCAGCTTTGCTCCGTTCCAGGGAGGCCAAGAGACCCAGTACTTC	CASSFAPFQGGQETQYF
TRBV3-1	TRBJ1-5	-	TRBD1	TGTGCCAGCAGCCAAGGGGGACAGGCCAATCAGCCCCAGCATTTT	CASSQGGQANQPQHF
TRBV5-1	TRBJ2-1	-	-	TGCGCCAGCAGCAGAGCGGGTGAGAAGTACAATGAGCAGTTCTTC	CASSRAGEKYNEQFF
TRBV6-1	TRBJ1-6	-	-	TGTGCCAGCAGTCCGAGGGAATTTAATTCACCCCTCCACTTT	CASSPREFNSPLHF
TRBV27	TRBJ2-7	few	-	TGTGCCAGCAGTTTACTCCTTAGCGGAAGCCTCTACGAGCAGTACTTC	CASSLLLSGSLYEQYF
TRBV12-3/TRBV12-4	TRBJ2-7	-	-	TGTGCCAGCAGTTTACACCATGGGCAGCCCTACGAGCAGTACTTC	CASSLHHGQPYEQYF
TRBV20-1	TRBJ2-3	-	-	TGCAGTGCTATTGTAGCGCGTAGCACAGATACGCAGTATTTT	CSAIVARSTDTQYF
TRBV6-1	TRBJ1-6	-	TRBD1	TGTGCCAGCAATGATCAAGACAGGGTTAATTCACCCCTCCACTTT	CASNDQDRVNSPLHF
TRBV20-1	TRBJ2-3	-	-	TGCAGTGCTCTGGCGGGACGCACAGATACGCAGTATTTT	CSALAGRTDTQYF
TRBV12-3/TRBV12-4	TRBJ1-1	few	-	TGTGCCAGCACGCCTTTAACAGGGTTGTACACTGAAGCTTTCTTT	CASTPLTGLYTEAFF
TRBV5-1	TRBJ2-2	-	-	TGCGCCAGCAGCTTGGGTCCCTCGAACACCGGGGAGCTGTTTTTT	CASSLGPSNTGELFF
TRBV9	TRBJ2-2	-	-	TGTGCCAGCAGCGTAGCTGGGGGCCTTCTCGGGGACACCGGGGAGCTGTTTTTT	CASSVAGGLLGDTGELFF
TRBV12-3/TRBV12-4	TRBJ1-6	-	-	TGTGCCAGCAGTTTATTCCGGGTGGCACCCCTCCACTTT	CASSLFRVAPLHF
TRBV29-1	TRBJ2-5	few	TRBD1	TGCAGCGTCGCTACAGGGGGCACTGAGACCCAGTACTTC	CSVATGGTETQYF
TRBV20-1	TRBJ2-7	-	TRBD2	TGCAGTGCTAGAGACGGGACTAGCGGGATAATCGGAGAGCAGTACTTC	CSARDGTSGIIGEQYF
TRBV28	TRBJ1-2	few	TRBD1	TGTGCCAGCATGACAGGGGGGTATGGCTACACCTTC	CASMTGGYGYTF
TRBV3-1	TRBJ2-3	-	-	TGTGCCAGCAGCCCCTCGTTTGGGAGCGATACGCAGTATTTT	CASSPSFGSDTQYF
TRBV24-1	TRBJ2-3	few	TRBD1	TGTGCCACCAGTGATTTGTCCGGGACAGGATTGTCAGATACGCAGTATTTT	CATSDLSGTGLSDTQYF
TRBV10-1	TRBJ2-1	-	TRBD2	TGCGCCAGCAGTGAGATTAGCGGGGGTTACAATGAGCAGTTCTTC	CASSEISGGYNEQFF
TRBV11-2	TRBJ2-2	few	TRBD2	TGTGCCAGCAGGACTCCGGGACTAGCGGGAGTGTGGACCGGGGAGCTGTTTTTT	CASRTPGLAGVWTGELFF
TRBV10-3	TRBJ2-3	-	TRBD1	TGTGCCATCAGTAAGAACAGGGGGTTCCCAGATACGCAGTATTTT	CAISKNRGFPDTQYF
TRBV15	TRBJ2-2	few	-	TGTGCCACCAGCAGAGACGTCAGGGGGGTTACCGGGGAGCTGTTTTTT	CATSRDVRGVTGELFF